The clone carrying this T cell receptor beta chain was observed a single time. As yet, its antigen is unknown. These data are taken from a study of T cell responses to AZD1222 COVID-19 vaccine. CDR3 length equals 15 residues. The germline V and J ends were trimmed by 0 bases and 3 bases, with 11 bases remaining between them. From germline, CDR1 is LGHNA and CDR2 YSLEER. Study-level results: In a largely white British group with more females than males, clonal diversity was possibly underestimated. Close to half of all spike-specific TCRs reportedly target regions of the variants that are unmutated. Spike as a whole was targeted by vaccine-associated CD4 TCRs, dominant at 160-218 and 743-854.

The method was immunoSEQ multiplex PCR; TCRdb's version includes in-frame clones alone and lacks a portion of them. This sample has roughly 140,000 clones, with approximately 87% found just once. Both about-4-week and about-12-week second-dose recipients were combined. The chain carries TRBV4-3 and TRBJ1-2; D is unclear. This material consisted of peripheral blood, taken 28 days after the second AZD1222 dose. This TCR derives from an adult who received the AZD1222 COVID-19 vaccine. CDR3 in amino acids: CASSQDMGKDYGYTF. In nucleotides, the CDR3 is TGCGCCAGCAGCCAAGATATGGGGAAGGACTATGGCTACACCTTC.